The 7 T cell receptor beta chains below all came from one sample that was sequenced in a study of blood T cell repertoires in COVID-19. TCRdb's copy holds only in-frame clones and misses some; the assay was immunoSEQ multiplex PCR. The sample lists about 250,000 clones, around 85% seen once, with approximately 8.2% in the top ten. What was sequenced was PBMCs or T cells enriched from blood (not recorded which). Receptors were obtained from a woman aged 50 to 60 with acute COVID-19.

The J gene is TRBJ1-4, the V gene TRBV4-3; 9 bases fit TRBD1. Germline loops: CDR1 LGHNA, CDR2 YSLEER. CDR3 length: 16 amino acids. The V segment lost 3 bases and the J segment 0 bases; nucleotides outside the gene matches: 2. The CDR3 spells CASSQDRGSTNEKLFF. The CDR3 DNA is TGCGCCAGCAGCCAGGACAGGGGATCAACTAATGAAAAACTGTTTTTT.

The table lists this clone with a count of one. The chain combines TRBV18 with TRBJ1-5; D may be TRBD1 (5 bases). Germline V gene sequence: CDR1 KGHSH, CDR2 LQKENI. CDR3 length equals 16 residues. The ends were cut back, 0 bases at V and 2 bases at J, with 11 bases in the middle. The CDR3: CASSPPSGPGNQPQHF. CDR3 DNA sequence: TGTGCCAGCTCACCACCGTCAGGGCCTGGCAATCAGCCCCAGCATTTT. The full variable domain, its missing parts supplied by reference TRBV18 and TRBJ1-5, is NAGVMQNPRHLVRRRGQEARLRCSPMKGHSHVYWYRQLPEEGLKFMVYLQKENIIDESGMPKERFSAEFPKEGPSILRIQQVVRGDSAAYFCASSPPSGPGNQPQHFGDGTRLSIL.

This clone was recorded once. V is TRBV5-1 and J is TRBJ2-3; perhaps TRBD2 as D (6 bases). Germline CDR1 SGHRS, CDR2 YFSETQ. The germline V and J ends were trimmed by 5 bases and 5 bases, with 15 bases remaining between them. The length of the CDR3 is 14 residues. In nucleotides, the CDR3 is TGCGCCAGCAGGCGGGACTCCCCGGGAGATACGCAGTATTTT. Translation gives CASRRDSPGDTQYF.

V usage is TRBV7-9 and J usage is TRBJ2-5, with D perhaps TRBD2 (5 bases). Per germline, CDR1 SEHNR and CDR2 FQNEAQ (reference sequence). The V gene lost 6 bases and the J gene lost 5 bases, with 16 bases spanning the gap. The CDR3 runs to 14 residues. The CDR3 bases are TGTGCCAGCAGGGTTCTGTCGGGGTCTGAGACCCAGTACTTC. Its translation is CASRVLSGSETQYF.

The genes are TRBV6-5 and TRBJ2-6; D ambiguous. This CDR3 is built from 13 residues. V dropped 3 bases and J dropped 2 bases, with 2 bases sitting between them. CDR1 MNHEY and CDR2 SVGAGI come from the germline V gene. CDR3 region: CASSYTGANVLTF. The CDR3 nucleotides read TGTGCCAGCAGTTATACTGGGGCCAACGTCCTGACTTTC.

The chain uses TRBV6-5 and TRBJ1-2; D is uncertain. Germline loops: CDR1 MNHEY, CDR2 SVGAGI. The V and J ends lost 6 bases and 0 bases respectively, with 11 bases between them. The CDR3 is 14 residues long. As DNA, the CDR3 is TGTGCCAGCAGGAATCCGGGTACTAACTATGGCTACACCTTC. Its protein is CASRNPGTNYGYTF.

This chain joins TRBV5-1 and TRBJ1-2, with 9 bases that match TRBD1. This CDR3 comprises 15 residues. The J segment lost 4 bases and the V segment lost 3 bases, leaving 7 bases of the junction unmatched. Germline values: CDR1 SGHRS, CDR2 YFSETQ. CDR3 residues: CASSYRDRDLYGYTF. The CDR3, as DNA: TGCGCCAGCAGCTACCGGGACAGGGACCTCTATGGCTACACCTTC.